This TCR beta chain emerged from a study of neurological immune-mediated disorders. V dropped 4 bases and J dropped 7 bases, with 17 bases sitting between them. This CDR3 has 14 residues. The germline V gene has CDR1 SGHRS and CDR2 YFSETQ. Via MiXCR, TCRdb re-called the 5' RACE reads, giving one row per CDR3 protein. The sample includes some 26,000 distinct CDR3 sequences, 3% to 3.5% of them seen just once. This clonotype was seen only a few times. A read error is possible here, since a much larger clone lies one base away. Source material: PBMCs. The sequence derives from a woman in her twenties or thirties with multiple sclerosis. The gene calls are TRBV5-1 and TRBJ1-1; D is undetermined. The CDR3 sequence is CASSAGKGEGEAFF. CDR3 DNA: TGCGCCAGCAGCGCCGGAAAGGGAGAGGGTGAAGCTTTCTTT.